The 5 T cell receptor beta chains in this list originate from one sample, sequenced in a study of monozygotic twins with inflammatory bowel disease. TCRdb reprocessed the 5' RACE reads and reports one entry per CDR3 protein, with no DNA. This specimen shows around 97,000 distinct CDR3 sequences; the ten leading clones hold roughly 1.8%. Sequencing was done on a sample of blood. Source of these receptors: a human donor with ulcerative colitis or Crohn's disease, or a healthy co-twin of an affected twin (not recorded which).

The genes are TRBV20-1 and TRBJ2-7. The CDR3 sequence is 14 residues long. In germline, CDR1 is DFQATT, CDR2 SNEGSKA (reference sequence). The CDR3 loop reads CSAREPLQIYEQYF.

The chain combines TRBV6-1 with TRBJ2-1; TCRdb reports TRBD2, a call that lacks DNA to check it against. Looked up from germline, CDR1 is MNHNS and CDR2 is SASEGT. The length of the CDR3 is 15 residues. The CDR3 spells CASSEGLAAYNEQFF.

The chain combines TRBV20-1 with TRBJ2-3; absent DNA, TCRdb's TRBD2 call cannot be checked. The germline V gene has CDR1 DFQATT and CDR2 SNEGSKA (reference sequence). The CDR3 sequence is 15 residues long. Here the CDR3 reads CSAPRTSGSPDTQYF.

This rearrangement joins TRBV2 to TRBJ2-6; the D call from TCRdb, TRBD2, cannot be confirmed without DNA. The CDR3 runs 20 residues. Germline V CDR1 and CDR2: SNHLY, FYNNEI. Here the CDR3 reads CASSSSRSSGSFSGANVLTF.

The chain recombines TRBV5-1 with TRBJ1-2. CDR3 length: 14 amino acids. CDR1 SGHRS and CDR2 YFSETQ come from the germline V gene. The CDR3 spells CASSLAGSSPGYTF.